This TCR beta chain was found in a study of T cell repertoires in cytomegalovirus infection. The overall study: Recently identified HLA-C-restricted CMV epitopes were among the peptides used. From public TCR beta signatures came an indication of both CMV infection and matching HLA type.

General study findings and limits: The ex vivo response showed dominance by HLA-C-restricted CMV-specific TCR beta clonotypes.

This clonotype was recorded a few times. Its antigen remains unidentified. A single record per CDR3 protein comes from TCRdb applying MiXCR to the reads. The repertoire holds some 200,000 distinct CDR3 sequences, with 35% to 40% as singletons. CDR3 length: 13 residues. CDR1 is LNHDA and CDR2 is SQIVND in the germline V gene (reference sequence). V gave up 0 bases and J gave up 13 bases, with 13 bases separating them. The rearrangement links TRBV19 to TRBJ2-1; TRBD1 is a possible D gene (6 bases). This TCR was recovered from a human donor in good health (CMV status not recorded). Some clones in this sample may be carry-over from other donors' samples. The specimen comprised CD8+ T cells from cultured PBMCs, sampled from culture after CMV antigen stimulation. The CDR3 loop is CASSIDLWGPQFF. CDR3 DNA: TGTGCCAGTAGTATAGATCTATGGGGGCCACAGTTCTTC.